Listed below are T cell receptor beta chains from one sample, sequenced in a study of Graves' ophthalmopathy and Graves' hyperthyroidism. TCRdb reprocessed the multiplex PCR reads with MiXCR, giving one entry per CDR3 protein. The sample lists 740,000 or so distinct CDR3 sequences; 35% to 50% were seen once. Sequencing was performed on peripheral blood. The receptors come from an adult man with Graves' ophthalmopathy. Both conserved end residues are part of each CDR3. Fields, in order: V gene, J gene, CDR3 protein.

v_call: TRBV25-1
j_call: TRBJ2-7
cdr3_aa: CASSWDRDGSYEQYF

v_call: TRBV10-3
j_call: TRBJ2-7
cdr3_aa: CASSLLAGGQYEQYF

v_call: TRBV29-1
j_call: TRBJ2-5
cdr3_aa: CSAGRGGQETQYF

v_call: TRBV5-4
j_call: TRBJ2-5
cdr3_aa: CASSTGLDQETQYF

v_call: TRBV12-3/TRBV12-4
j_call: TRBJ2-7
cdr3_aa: CASSPGQAEQYF

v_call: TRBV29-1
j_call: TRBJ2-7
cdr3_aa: CSVGGQGWYEQYF

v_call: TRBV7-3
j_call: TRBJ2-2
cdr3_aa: CASSMDGYTGELFF

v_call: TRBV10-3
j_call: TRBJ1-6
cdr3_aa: CAISESMEGRSLHF

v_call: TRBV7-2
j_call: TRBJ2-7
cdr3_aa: CASSLGQPQLYEQYF

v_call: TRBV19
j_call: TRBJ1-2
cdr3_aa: CASSIRPRKYGYTF

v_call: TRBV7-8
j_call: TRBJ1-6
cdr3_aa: CASSQAAKRHSPLHF

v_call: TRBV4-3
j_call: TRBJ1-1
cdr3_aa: CASSQDRTVQNTEAFF

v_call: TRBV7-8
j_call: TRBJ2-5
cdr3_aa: CASRGGLETQYF

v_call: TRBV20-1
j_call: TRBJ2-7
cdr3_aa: CSAESDRVNEQYF

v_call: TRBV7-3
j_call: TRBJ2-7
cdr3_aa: CASSQGLPQEASYEQYF

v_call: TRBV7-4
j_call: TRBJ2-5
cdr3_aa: CASSSRGHQETQYF

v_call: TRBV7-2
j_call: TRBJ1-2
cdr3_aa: CASSNRDRGDYGYTF

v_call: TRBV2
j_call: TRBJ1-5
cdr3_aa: CASTQRGDQPQHF

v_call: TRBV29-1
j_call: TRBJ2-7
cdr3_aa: CSVTGGSSYEQYF

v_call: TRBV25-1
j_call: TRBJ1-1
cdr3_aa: CASSVEGTGHGPAFF

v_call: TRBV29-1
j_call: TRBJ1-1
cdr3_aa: CSAGELGYTEAFF

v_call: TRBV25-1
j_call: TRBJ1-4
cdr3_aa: CASSSRRTGSTNEKLFF

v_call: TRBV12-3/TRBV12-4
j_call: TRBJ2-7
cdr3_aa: CASSWTSGIYEQYF

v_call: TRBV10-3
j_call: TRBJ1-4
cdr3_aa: CAISVRDGGNEKLFF

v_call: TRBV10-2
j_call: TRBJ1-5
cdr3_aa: CASSLTQPGGISSNQPQHF

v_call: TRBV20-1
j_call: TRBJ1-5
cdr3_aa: CSAAGGRVISNQPQHF

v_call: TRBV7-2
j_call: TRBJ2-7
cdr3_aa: CASSLAPGISEQYF

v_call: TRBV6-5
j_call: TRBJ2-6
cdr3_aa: CASRSIHTGHPLQALTF